A single sample is the source of the 24 T cell receptor beta chains below, sequenced in a study of glioma-infiltrating T cells after dendritic cell vaccination. Time point noted: after dendritic cell vaccination, including at tumor progression/relapse. Clones were sequenced by immunoSEQ multiplex PCR, and TCRdb holds only the in-frame ones, with some missing. The repertoire holds fewer than 75,000 clones, with under 90% as singletons. Sequencing was performed on blood, taken after dendritic cell vaccination. These receptors were taken from a human donor with glioblastoma.

The rearrangement joins TRBV9 to TRBJ1-6; D perhaps matches TRBD1 (6 bases). Germline CDR1 reads SGDLS; CDR2 reads YYNGEE. Trimming took 4 bases from V and 10 from J, leaving 21 bases between them. This CDR3 contains 16 residues. CDR3 DNA: TGTGCCAGCAGCCAAACAGCCGGGACACTAGGATCACCCCTCCACTTT. It yields the protein CASSQTAGTLGSPLHF.

The rearrangement links TRBV19 to TRBJ2-6; no definite D call. The germline V gene encodes CDR1 LNHDA and CDR2 SQIVND (reference sequence). CDR3 size: 14 residues. V was cut by 6 bases and J by 0 bases, with 6 bases left in between. DNA of the CDR3: TGTGCCAGTAGCAGAAGCTCTGGGGCCAACGTCCTGACTTTC. This encodes CASSRSSGANVLTF.

V gene TRBV27 combines with J gene TRBJ1-5, with D tentatively TRBD1 (6 bases). The V end lost 5 bases, the J end lost 4 bases, and 12 bases lay between the germline ends. The CDR3 extends over 14 amino acids. Germline lookup yields CDR1 MNHEY and CDR2 SMNVEV (reference sequence). The CDR3 DNA reads TGTGCCAGCAGTCCGTGGACAGAAAATCAGCCCCAGCATTTT. Translation: CASSPWTENQPQHF.

The chain recombines TRBV6-6 with TRBJ1-6, with unresolved D. The CDR3 is 15 amino acids. Germline CDR1 MNHNY, CDR2 SVGAGI (reference sequence). Trimming stripped 2 bases from V and 7 bases from J, with 12 bases between. Here the CDR3 reads CASSYDGRGNSPLHF. The DNA for the CDR3 is TGTGCCAGCAGTTACGACGGACGGGGAAATTCACCCCTCCACTTT.

This chain uses TRBV15 with TRBJ2-2, with TRBD1 identical over 11 bases. The CDR3 has 14 amino acids. Germline trimming cut 7 bases from V and 5 bases from J; bases unmatched to any gene: 3. CDR1 is LNHNV, CDR2 YYDKDF, per germline (reference sequence). In DNA form, the CDR3 reads TGTGCCACCAAAGGGACAGGGGGTACCGGGGAGCTGTTTTTT. Amino acids: CATKGTGGTGELFF.

With regard to this clone: Other DNA sequences from this sample encode an identical CDR3 as well. The chain uses TRBV6-5 and TRBJ2-7; 7 bases fit TRBD1. In germline, CDR1 is MNHEY, CDR2 SVGAGI. The CDR3 extends over 13 amino acids. Trimming cost V 2 bases and J 3 bases; bases outside gene matches: 1. The CDR3 spells CASSYRQGYEQYF. DNA of the CDR3: TGTGCCAGCAGTTACAGACAGGGCTACGAGCAGTACTTC.

The chain joins TRBV11-2 to TRBJ1-3; D is uncertain. Trimming removed 5 bases from V and 4 bases from J, with 9 bases in between. The CDR3 has 13 residues. Looked up from germline, CDR1 is SGHAT and CDR2 is FQNNGV. CDR3 DNA: TGTGCCAGCAGCCCTTCTTTCGGAAACACCATATATTTT. It translates to CASSPSFGNTIYF.

This clone showed up just once. The rearrangement uses TRBV18 and TRBJ1-4, with TRBD1 matching over 8 bases. This CDR3 contains 15 residues. V trimming: 3 bases; J trimming: 6 bases; junction bases outside the gene matches: 6. CDR1 and CDR2 from the germline V gene are KGHSH and LQKENI. The CDR3 nucleotides are TGTGCCAGCTCACCGGGACAGGTTGGACATGAAAAACTGTTTTTT. This gives the protein CASSPGQVGHEKLFF.

The chain links TRBV29-1 to TRBJ1-1, with D perhaps TRBD1 (6 bases). The V end was cut by 2 bases, the J end by 1 base, with 11 bases between. Germline CDR1 reads SQVTM; CDR2 reads ANQGSEA. The CDR3 spans 14 residues. The CDR3 region has the DNA TGCAGCGTTGAAAGACAGGATAGGAACACTGAAGCTTTCTTT. Translating it yields CSVERQDRNTEAFF. Full variable domain (rest looked up from reference TRBV29-1 and TRBJ1-1): SAVISQKPSRDICQRGTSLTIQCQVDSQVTMMFWYRQQPGQSLTLIATANQGSEATYESGFVIDKFPISRPNLTFSTLTVSNMSPEDSSIYLCSVERQDRNTEAFFGQGTRLTVV.

This chain links TRBV7-2 with TRBJ2-7, with D unresolved. Trimming stripped 2 bases from V and 6 bases from J, with 14 bases between. Looked up from germline, CDR1 is SGHTA and CDR2 is FQGNSA. The CDR3 loop spans 14 amino acids. CDR3 DNA: TGTGCCAGCAGCTTAAGTATAGGTGCTAGCGAGCAGTACTTC. This codes for CASSLSIGASEQYF.

The J gene is TRBJ1-5, the V gene TRBV5-8, with no clear D. V lost 0 bases, J lost 2 bases, and 6 bases lay in between. The germline V gene has CDR1 SGHTS and CDR2 YDEGEE. The CDR3 runs to 14 residues. CDR3 bases: TGTGCCAGCAGCTTGGTCAGTGGCAATCAGCCCCAGCATTTT. As protein: CASSLVSGNQPQHF. Filled out from reference TRBV5-8 and TRBJ1-5, the complete variable domain reads EAGVTQSPTHLIKTRGQQATLRCSPISGHTSVYWYQQALGLGLQFLLWYDEGEERNRGNFPPRFSGRQFPNYSSELNVNALELEDSALYLCASSLVSGNQPQHFGDGTRLSIL.

The table lists this clone with a few counts. The chain combines TRBV7-6 with TRBJ1-6, with TRBD1 identical over 7 bases. V shed 5 bases, J shed 6 bases, and the junction held 7 bases outside the gene matches. This CDR3 is built from 15 residues. The germline gives CDR1 SGHVS, CDR2 FNYEAQ. The DNA of the CDR3 is TGTGCCAGCAGCGACGGGACAGCTGGTAATTCACCCCTCCACTTT. This sequence encodes CASSDGTAGNSPLHF.

The chain recombines TRBV21-1 with TRBJ2-7; the listed D gene, TRBD1, was not tested against the DNA. TRBV21-1 is described as a pseudogene. This CDR3 is built from 17 residues. The CDR3 reads CASSKVRDRGRIYEQYF. The CDR3 DNA sequence: TGTGCCAGCAGCAAAGTGCGCGACAGGGGGCGCATCTACGAGCAGTACTTC.

The J gene is TRBJ1-2, the V gene TRBV9; 9 bases map to TRBD1. This CDR3 has 18 residues. Unmatched junction bases numbered 13, after V lost 0 bases and J lost 4 bases. Germline-derived CDR1 and CDR2 are SGDLS and YYNGEE. In nucleotides, the CDR3 is TGTGCCAGCAGCGTAGGACGTGACAGGGGGAATATTGGCTATGGCTACACCTTC. It yields the protein CASSVGRDRGNIGYGYTF. The full variable domain, with the rest looked up from reference TRBV9 and TRBJ1-2, is DSGVTQTPKHLITATGQRVTLRCSPRSGDLSVYWYQQSLDQGLQFLIQYYNGEERAKGNILERFSAQQFPDLHSELNLSSLELGDSALYFCASSVGRDRGNIGYGYTFGSGTRLTVV.

The chain combines TRBV7-6 with TRBJ1-1, with no clear D. Looked up from germline, CDR1 is SGHVS and CDR2 is FNYEAQ. This CDR3 contains 14 residues. Trimming shortened V by 1 base and J by 5 bases, and 11 bases separated the two germline ends. CDR3 amino acids: CASSLEATGTEAFF. CDR3 bases: TGTGCCAGCAGCTTAGAGGCGACGGGAACTGAAGCTTTCTTT.

This sequence joins TRBV5-1 and TRBJ1-1; D not resolved. Trimming stripped 5 bases from V and 1 base from J, with 15 bases between. The CDR3 length is 15 residues. The germline V gene has CDR1 SGHRS and CDR2 YFSETQ. This CDR3 reads CASRFGGTTNTEAFF. CDR3 in DNA: TGCGCCAGCAGGTTCGGAGGTACAACGAACACTGAAGCTTTCTTT.

The J gene is TRBJ1-2, the V gene TRBV5-4; D is uncertain. The CDR3 totals 15 residues. Deletions cut 3 bases from V and 3 bases from J, with 15 bases between. Per germline, CDR1 SGHNT and CDR2 YYREEE (reference sequence). The CDR3 nucleotides are TGTGCCAGCAGCTCAACGGGAGAGGGCGACTATGGCTACACCTTC. It encodes CASSSTGEGDYGYTF.

The chain has TRBV7-2 and TRBJ1-5; TRBD1 is a possible D gene (5 bases). Germline assignment: CDR1 SGHTA and CDR2 FQGNSA. V was clipped by 5 bases and J by 5 bases, with 16 bases between them. The CDR3 totals 15 residues. The CDR3 is CASSPNGRGDQPQHF. CDR3 sequence (DNA): TGTGCCAGCAGCCCGAACGGGAGGGGCGATCAGCCCCAGCATTTT.

CDR3 sequence reads: CASSLPDYSGANVLTF. The CDR3 nucleotides are TGTGCCAGCAGCCTGCCAGATTATTCTGGGGCCAACGTCCTGACTTTC. V gene TRBV7-6 combines with J gene TRBJ2-6, with no clear D. CDR1 SGHVS and CDR2 FNYEAQ come from the germline V gene. Trimming took off 5 bases at V and 1 base at J, with 12 bases between the two ends. The CDR3 length is 16 residues.

This clone has only one observation. The chain joins TRBV10-1 to TRBJ2-5; TRBD2 aligns across 11 bases. CDR3 size: 16 residues. Losses at the gene ends were 5 bases for V and 4 bases for J; bases not matched to a gene: 9. Germline V gene data show CDR1 as WNHNN and CDR2 as SYGVQD (reference sequence). The CDR3 spells CASSTSLAGGVETQYF. CDR3 coding DNA: TGCGCCAGCAGTACCTCCCTAGCGGGGGGCGTAGAGACCCAGTACTTC.

Comments on this clone: Other DNA variants within this sample encode the same CDR3. The chain links TRBV9 to TRBJ2-5; 7 nucleotides agree with TRBD2. The germline gives CDR1 SGDLS, CDR2 YYNGEE. Losses at the gene ends were 3 bases for V and 0 bases for J; bases not matched to a gene: 5. This CDR3 contains 15 residues. The CDR3 DNA sequence: TGTGCCAGCAGCGCGGGGCTAGCGGACCAAGAGACCCAGTACTTC. Translation: CASSAGLADQETQYF.

Only a few counts were recorded for this clone. The chain has TRBV5-1 and TRBJ2-2, with D possibly matching TRBD1 (6 bases). Trimming shortened V by 2 bases and J by 4 bases, and 9 bases separated the two germline ends. CDR1 is SGHRS and CDR2 is YFSETQ in the germline V gene. The CDR3 runs to 14 residues. This CDR3 is CASSLGQFTGELFF. CDR3 in DNA: TGCGCCAGCAGCTTAGGACAGTTCACCGGGGAGCTGTTTTTT.

The chain links TRBV27 to TRBJ1-1; D uncertain. The CDR3 consists of 11 residues. Trimming pared 10 bases from V and 1 base from J, leaving 7 bases between. Germline CDR1 and CDR2: MNHEY and SMNVEV (reference sequence). The CDR3 region has the DNA TGTGCCACAAGACAGAACACTGAAGCTTTCTTT. As protein: CATRQNTEAFF.

This rearrangement joins TRBV5-1 to TRBJ2-1, with 8 bases aligning to TRBD1. The CDR3 is made up of 17 amino acids. The V gene's germline CDR1 is SGHRS and CDR2 YFSETQ. V trimming: 4 bases; J trimming: 5 bases; junction bases outside the gene matches: 14. CDR3 residues: CASSDSPRGLFNNEQFF. The CDR3 nucleotides are TGCGCCAGCAGCGATAGCCCCAGGGGGCTCTTTAACAATGAGCAGTTCTTC.